These 25 T cell receptor beta chains came from one sample sequenced in a study of brain T cells in children with intractable seizures. Time point specified: blood from clinic visit 5 months post-surgery; TSC patient then seizure free. The assay was immunoSEQ multiplex PCR, and TCRdb's table has in-frame clones only and misses some. This sample has 340,000 or so clones, with roughly 93% found just once. The sequenced sample was peripheral blood, obtained 5 to 6 months after surgery. The receptors originated from a boy under three years old with tuberous sclerosis and intractable seizures.

This chain uses TRBV27 with TRBJ2-3; 12 positions match TRBD2. The length of the CDR3 is 15 residues. CDR1 is MNHEY, CDR2 SMNVEV, per germline (reference sequence). With 2 bases clipped from V and 6 bases from J, the junction kept 3 bases outside the gene matches. In DNA form, the CDR3 reads TGTGCCAGCAGTTTAAGACTAGCGGGAGCTGATACGCAGTATTTT. Protein sequence: CASSLRLAGADTQYF.

This clone came up a few times. The chain employs TRBV6-5 and TRBJ1-2; TRBD1 matches 8 bases. The CDR3 is 13 amino acids. Germline CDR1 is MNHEY and CDR2 is SVGAGI. V was clipped by 6 bases and J by 7 bases; unmatched bases: 7. The CDR3: CASSRQGIRGYTF. CDR3 bases: TGTGCCAGCAGCAGACAGGGGATTCGTGGCTACACCTTC.

The chain is built from TRBV7-9 and TRBJ2-7; D not certain. V lost 0 bases, J lost 0 bases, and 3 bases lay in between. This CDR3 region has 13 residues. Per the germline V gene, CDR1 is SEHNR and CDR2 is FQNEAQ (reference sequence). The CDR3 loop is CASSLATSYEQYF. CDR3 sequence (DNA): TGTGCCAGCAGCTTAGCTACCTCCTACGAGCAGTACTTC.

V usage is TRBV10-3 and J usage is TRBJ2-5; 12 bases fit TRBD2. Germline assignment: CDR1 ENHRY and CDR2 SYGVKD. There are 16 residues in the CDR3. Trimming at V came to 5 bases and at J to 0 bases, leaving 4 bases not matched to a gene. As DNA, the CDR3 is TGTGCCATCAGTAGACTAGCGGGAGCCTACCAAGAGACCCAGTACTTC. This translates into CAISRLAGAYQETQYF.

The chain is built from TRBV7-2 and TRBJ2-3; 8 bases map to TRBD1. V gave up 5 bases and J gave up 3 bases; unmatched junction bases: 7. The CDR3 has 15 amino acids. The germline gives CDR1 SGHTA, CDR2 FQGNSA. The CDR3 DNA follows: TGTGCCAGCAGCCCAGGGGGCATAAGAACAGATACGCAGTATTTT. As protein: CASSPGGIRTDTQYF.

The chain combines TRBV4-2 with TRBJ2-1, with D perhaps TRBD1 (5 bases). Trimming removed 0 bases at V and 2 bases at J, with 14 bases between. Germline V gene sequence: CDR1 LGHNA, CDR2 YNFKEQ. This CDR3 has 17 residues. The CDR3 DNA follows: TGTGCCAGCAGCCAAGATAGACAGCTAGAAACCTACAATGAGCAGTTCTTC. Translating gives CASSQDRQLETYNEQFF.

The V call is TRBV6-1, the J call TRBJ2-7, with 7 bases fitting TRBD1. This CDR3 spans 14 amino acids. Per germline, CDR1 MNHNS and CDR2 SASEGT. V lost 3 bases and J lost 2; bases outside the gene matches: 4. The DNA for the CDR3 is TGTGCCAGCAGTGACCCCGGGACAGCCTACGAGCAGTACTTC. Its protein is CASSDPGTAYEQYF.

The chain combines TRBV28 with TRBJ2-2, with TRBD1 matching 11 bases. CDR1 and CDR2 (germline): MDHEN, SYDVKM. This CDR3 has 16 residues. Unmatched junction bases numbered 8, after V lost 5 bases and J lost 6 bases. This CDR3 is CASSRAGTGGAGELFF. The CDR3 DNA follows: TGTGCCAGCAGTCGCGCCGGGACAGGGGGGGCCGGGGAGCTGTTTTTT. Variable domain in full (rest from reference TRBV28 and TRBJ2-2): DVKVTQSSRYLVKRTGEKVFLECVQDMDHENMFWYRQDPGLGLRLIYFSYDVKMKEKGDIPEGYSVSREKKERFSLILESASTNQTSMYLCASSRAGTGGAGELFFGEGSRLTVL.

This chain joins TRBV7-9 and TRBJ2-7; either TRBD1 or TRBD2 may supply D (5 bases each). There are 12 residues in the CDR3. Trimming shortened V by 4 bases and J by 7 bases, and 11 bases separated the two germline ends. Germline values: CDR1 SEHNR, CDR2 FQNEAQ (reference sequence). In nucleotides, the CDR3 is TGTGCCAGCAGCTGGGGGAATTGGGAGCAGTACTTC. It specifies CASSWGNWEQYF.

In the case of this clone: The junction shows a germline mismatch at one end, possibly a read error. The rearrangement joins TRBV7-7 to TRBJ2-3; 10 bases are shared with TRBD2. Germline V gives CDR1 SSHAT, CDR2 FNYEAQ (reference sequence). This CDR3 has 16 residues. The CDR3 DNA is TGTGCTAGCAGCCTAAAAAGCGGGAGGGGCACAGATACGCAGTATTTT. It specifies CASSLKSGRGTDTQYF.

The V gene is TRBV27, the J gene TRBJ2-7; 10 positions match TRBD1. This CDR3 comprises 15 residues. Germline V CDR1 and CDR2: MNHEY, SMNVEV (reference sequence). Trimming cost V 5 bases and J 3 bases; bases outside gene matches: 7. This chain's CDR3 is CASSPGQGEYYEQYF. CDR3 in DNA: TGTGCCAGCAGTCCCGGACAGGGGGAGTACTACGAGCAGTACTTC.

The V and J genes are TRBV24-1 and TRBJ1-1, with D maybe TRBD1 (6 bases). In germline, CDR1 is KGHDR, CDR2 SFDVKD. V lost 3 bases, J lost 10 bases, and 14 bases lay in between. This CDR3 is 13 amino acids long. CDR3 protein: CATSDATGVSAFF. The DNA of the CDR3 is TGTGCCACCAGTGATGCGACAGGAGTCTCAGCTTTCTTT.

The chain recombines TRBV4-1 with TRBJ1-4; D is uncertain. The CDR3 sequence is 12 residues long. Germline V gene lookup returns CDR1 MGHRA and CDR2 YSYEKL. Trimming stripped 5 bases from V and 15 bases from J, with 16 bases between. DNA for the CDR3: TGCGCCAGCAGCATTATTGTGGGATCAGTGTTTTTT. The encoded protein is CASSIIVGSVFF.

The chain recombines TRBV5-1 with TRBJ1-1; D remains unclear. Germline V gene data show CDR1 as SGHRS and CDR2 as YFSETQ. V was pared by 4 bases and J by 2 bases, with 9 bases between. CDR3 length: 13 amino acids. The CDR3 here is CASSPGANTEAFF. The CDR3 region has the DNA TGCGCCAGCAGCCCGGGCGCCAACACTGAAGCTTTCTTT.

The rearrangement links TRBV18 to TRBJ2-5, with 12 positions matching TRBD2. V shed 0 bases and J 4 bases; nucleotides not matched to a gene: 3. This CDR3 is built from 16 residues. Per the germline V gene, CDR1 is KGHSH and CDR2 is LQKENI. The DNA of the CDR3 is TGTGCCAGCTCACCACCGAGGGGACTAGCGGGAGAGACCCAGTACTTC. Translating gives CASSPPRGLAGETQYF.

The rearrangement links TRBV11-1 to TRBJ2-3; 14 bases map to TRBD2. With V trimmed by 6 bases and J by 4 bases, 6 bases remained unmatched. This CDR3 has 16 residues. The germline CDR1 and CDR2 sequences are SGHAT and FQDESV (reference sequence). The CDR3 coding sequence is TGTGCCAGCAGGCTGACTAGCGGGGGGGCGGCAGATACGCAGTATTTT. Translation: CASRLTSGGAADTQYF. Variable domain in full (rest from reference TRBV11-1 and TRBJ2-3): EAEVAQSPRYKITEKSQAVAFWCDPISGHATLYWYRQILGQGPELLVQFQDESVVDDSQLPKDRFSAERLKGVDSTLKIQPAELGDSAMYLCASRLTSGGAADTQYFGPGTRLTVL.

The chain is built from TRBV19 and TRBJ1-2; D is unresolved. Trimming removed 3 bases at V and 1 base at J, with 18 bases between. Per the germline V gene, CDR1 is LNHDA and CDR2 is SQIVND (reference sequence). The CDR3 consists of 17 residues. The CDR3 protein is CASSMKWPATSNYGYTF. The CDR3 nucleotides read TGTGCCAGTAGTATGAAGTGGCCAGCCACCAGTAACTATGGCTACACCTTC.

As DNA, the CDR3 is TGCGCCAGCAGCCACGGTGACAGGGACTATGGCTACACCTTC. It codes for CASSHGDRDYGYTF. V is TRBV4-1 and J is TRBJ1-2; 7 bases are a match to TRBD1. CDR1 is MGHRA and CDR2 is YSYEKL in the germline V gene. V lost 3 bases and J lost 3; bases outside the gene matches: 4. This CDR3 region has 14 residues.

The J gene is TRBJ1-4, the V gene TRBV2; D is uncertain. This CDR3 spans 11 amino acids. The germline V gene encodes CDR1 SNHLY and CDR2 FYNNEI. V lost 5 bases, J lost 10 bases, and 8 bases lay in between. This chain's CDR3 is CASSNKGKLFF. As DNA, the CDR3 is TGTGCCAGCAGTAATAAGGGAAAACTGTTTTTT.

The chain joins TRBV5-6 to TRBJ1-2; 8 bases are shared with TRBD1. Per germline, CDR1 SGHDT and CDR2 YYEEEE. There are 17 residues in the CDR3. The ends lost 4 bases at V and 3 bases at J; junction bases unmatched: 14. CDR3 bases: TGTGCCAGCAGCCAGTTGGTGCGATTGACAGGGGACTATGGCTACACCTTC. Translation gives CASSQLVRLTGDYGYTF.

The V gene is TRBV7-9, the J gene TRBJ2-7; D gene uncertain. The V end lost 5 bases, the J end lost 2 bases, and 19 bases lay between the germline ends. The germline gives CDR1 SEHNR, CDR2 FQNEAQ (reference sequence). CDR3 size: 16 residues. CDR3 DNA: TGTGCCAGCAGCCAAGTCTCCGGACGGCTAACCTACGAGCAGTACTTC. The encoded protein is CASSQVSGRLTYEQYF.

This rearrangement joins TRBV18 to TRBJ2-1; TRBD1 agrees at 7 bases. CDR3 size: 15 residues. The germline V gene has CDR1 KGHSH and CDR2 LQKENI. Germline trimming cut 3 bases from V and 4 bases from J; bases unmatched to any gene: 6. CDR3 residues: CASSPGQVRYNEQFF. The CDR3 DNA sequence: TGTGCCAGCTCACCCGGACAGGTCCGGTACAATGAGCAGTTCTTC.

This chain uses TRBV2 with TRBJ2-3; D not certain. The CDR3 consists of 11 residues. The V gene's germline CDR1 is SNHLY and CDR2 FYNNEI. V lost 4 bases to trimming and J lost 7 bases, with 6 bases between them. The DNA for the CDR3 is TGTGCCAGCAGTGTTCCGAATACGCAGTATTTT. Amino acid sequence: CASSVPNTQYF.

This clone appeared once. The chain combines TRBV7-2 with TRBJ2-3; maybe TRBD2 (6 bases). The CDR3 loop spans 15 amino acids. V was shortened by 6 bases and J by 5 bases, with 18 bases between the two germline ends. CDR1 is SGHTA, CDR2 FQGNSA, per germline. CDR3 sequence: CASRFYGSPVDTQYF. In nucleotides, the CDR3 is TGTGCCAGCAGATTTTACGGGAGTCCCGTAGATACGCAGTATTTT. Full variable domain (remainder filled in from reference TRBV7-2 and TRBJ2-3): GAGVSQSPSNKVTEKGKDVELRCDPISGHTALYWYRQSLGQGLEFLIYFQGNSAPDKSGLPSDRFSAERTGGSVSTLTIQRTQQEDSAVYLCASRFYGSPVDTQYFGPGTRLTVL.

J is TRBJ1-2 and V is TRBV30; D gene uncertain. Between the trimmed V and J ends, which lost 2 bases and 8 bases, there was a span of 9 bases. The CDR3 totals 11 residues. Germline V gene sequence: CDR1 GTSNPN, CDR2 SVGIG (reference sequence). CDR3: CAWSPAWGYTF. The CDR3 region has the DNA TGTGCCTGGAGTCCGGCTTGGGGCTACACCTTC.